The source of this TCR beta chain is a study of cytomegalovirus exposure and HLA in healthy donors (dated by TCRdb to 2015 to 2018). Background for the entire study: An earlier analysis of roughly 570 of the donors reported 276 Gb of sequence data and 100 million to 120 million unique TCR beta sequences obtained from around 180 million T cells. HLA typing covered class I and class II loci at four-digit resolution. Donor age, sex, ethnicity and CMV serostatus were collected together with the repertoire data. Typing coverage differed by locus: A, B, C, DRB1 and DQB1 were typed in roughly 620-640 donors, DQA1 in 500 to 550, DPA1 in around 600, and DPB1 in 450 to 480. The study combined high-throughput TCR immunosequencing, statistical association of individual TCRs with disease status, and machine learning to predict cytomegalovirus infection status. Every repertoire in the discovery cohort had been generated on one and the same sequencing platform. The study profiled the T cell repertoires of 550 to 700 subjects by immunosequencing and related them to cytomegalovirus serostatus. Along with the 666-subject first cohort, a separate validation cohort of approximately 110 different subjects was used. An early release that covered approximately 600 HLA-typed donors contained 250 to 350 gigabases of sequencing data and 65 million to 100 million unique TCR sequences. A later analysis re-examined previously published TCR beta repertoires from just over 650 donors and added high-resolution HLA genotyping to investigate patterns of TCR occurrence. Because of strong linkage in the cohort, roughly 5 DR-DQ haplotypes were treated as single units for association and clustering. Among the approximately 420 genotyped donors, about 85% belonged to the genetic ancestry cluster associated with self-reported Caucasian donors. In the later analysis, no new phenotypic data were used to find candidate immune exposures; instead, reliance was placed on TCR beta sequences and their occurrence across donors. Among over 350 genotyped donors of the cohort, an average of about 240,000 unique TCR beta nucleotide sequences were sequenced per donor, roughly 18% of them non-productive. In a later genetic analysis, genome-wide SNP genotypes for about 55% of the roughly 670 donors were used, and that subset was treated as a discovery cohort. The study was designed to test whether signatures of past pathogen exposure could be identified by cataloging public T cell receptors. An earlier analysis of 587 of the donors used high-throughput TCR beta sequencing to judge whether each TCR beta V gene segment behaved as functional or pseudogenic. Overall study outcomes, separate from this receptor: A cluster of highly shared sequence variants was judged likely to represent a technical artifact of the sequencing pipeline. A total of 164 TCR beta chains were listed by the study as associated with cytomegalovirus. Presence/absence analyses assumed roughly uniform sequencing depth across donors, an assumption that may not hold. For the cohort, immune exposure information was limited to CMV serostatus. According to a later analysis, TCR association rates differed among HLA loci, with DRB1 alleles showing the most associated TCRs and HLA-C alleles showing the fewest. Cytomegalovirus status was reported to be diagnosed by the classifier with high specificity and sensitivity in both the original and validation cohorts. Only TCR beta chains were sequenced in this cohort, and the absence of alpha or paired-chain data limited detectable features. An association between a missense DCLRE1C variant and V-gene and J-gene trimming of TCR beta chains was found in a later genetic analysis and replicated in an independent cohort. A later analysis reported that several top co-occurrence clusters appeared linked to parvovirus B19, influenza, CMV and Epstein-Barr virus. Because some donors lacked HLA typing at each locus, the association tests relied only on the typed subset. A further reported finding was that TCR beta sequences accurately predicted the HLA-A and HLA-B alleles for most subjects in the first cohort. Linkage disequilibrium might explain the correlated functional status among segregating V segments, but an unknown experimental factor could not be excluded. In a later analysis, HLA-associated TCR beta chains were found to be more clonally expanded and to have lower generation probabilities than equally common non-associated chains. The authors suggested that the approach could potentially be generalized to other disease states and immunological phenotypes. Some IMGT-functional V segments, including TRBV6-2 and TRBV6-3, could not be distinguished by the 87-base-pair reads and were therefore excluded. A few of the identified cytomegalovirus-associated TCR beta chains were confirmed in vitro to be specific for cytomegalovirus antigens. In a later genetic analysis, fewer N-insertions in productive TCRs were reported among donors in an Asian-associated ancestry cluster than the roughly 700-donor mean. In an earlier analysis of some 540 of the donors, most TCR beta V segments appeared in productive rearrangements about 87% or about 30% of the time, broadly matching IMGT annotations. When HLA alleles, especially DR and DQ, strongly co-occurred, TCR associations were difficult to assign to individual alleles. A later analysis associated 16,951 TCR beta sequences with specific HLA alleles at a false discovery rate of 0.05. While some public TCRs were present in many individuals, most TCR sequences turned up only very rarely across donors. Seventeen rarely observed V segments, including chromosome 9 orphons, were excluded from the earlier analysis of a few hundred of the donors because counts were too low. According to a later analysis, most CMV-associated TCR beta chains appeared to be HLA-restricted, and the HLA associations seemed to be driven largely by CMV exposure.

To prepare the library, the immunoSEQ multiplex PCR assay was applied. For the multiplex PCR, a mixture combining 60 forward primers for TCR Vbeta segments and 13 reverse primers for TCR Jbeta segments was used. Amplification of the CDR3 region of rearranged TCR beta genes was performed with a multiplex PCR assay on genomic DNA. On the Illumina HiSeq System, the amplified TCR beta libraries were sequenced as 87-base-pair reads. The paper's processing steps were these. In a later analysis, some 80 million unique TCR beta chains were counted across the 690 or so repertoires, and around 10 million of these chains were shared by at least two donors. A nearest-neighbor algorithm error-corrected the raw reads and collapsed the reads into unique sequences, merging closely related sequences to remove PCR and sequencing errors. Alignment of CDR3 sequences to IMGT reference sequences was used to assign V, D and J gene segments. For a sequence to be retained, a match of at least six nucleotides was required to both a V gene segment and a J gene segment. Rearrangements were classified as productive when the CDR3 lacked stop codons and remained in frame with V and J, and all other rearrangements were classified as non-productive. CDR3 was defined according to IMGT convention as the region running from the second conserved V-encoded cysteine to the conserved J-encoded phenylalanine. The earlier analysis of around 640 of the donors excluded sequences that lacked an unambiguous match to a single V gene segment. An earlier analysis of fewer than 650 of the donors classified V segments as functional when productive rearrangements were above 56.7% and as segregating when the standard deviation between donors was above 5%. A statistical classification framework was developed to diagnose cytomegalovirus status using the catalog of TCR beta chain sequences. V and J gene assignment, in a later analysis, came from comparing TCR nucleotide sequences with IMGT/GENE-DB human TR gene sequences. A later analysis assigned CDR3 sequences and most-parsimonious VDJ recombination scenarios with the TCRdist pipeline. In a later analysis, every TCR beta chain was defined by the combination of its CDR3 amino acid sequence and its V-gene family, and reads without a unique V-gene family were dropped. To address suspected cross-contamination and a sequencing artifact, a later analysis removed 592 highly shared, low-generation-probability nucleotide sequences. For each public chain, a later analysis derived a clonal expansion index from normalized ranks of inferred template counts within each repertoire. Generation probabilities in a later analysis came from a VDJ recombination model fitted to out-of-frame rearrangements, and those results were checked against IGoR. In a later analysis, TCR-TCR, TCR-HLA and TCR-CMV co-occurrence was scored with hypergeometric tests, and a repertoire-size bias correction was applied to TCR pairs. To estimate false discovery rates, a later analysis permuted the HLA or CMV assignments 20 times. In a later analysis, co-occurring TCRs were grouped using DBSCAN, and TCRdist sequence similarity was added for clustering within HLA-allele-positive subsets. Co-occurrence clustering excluded repertoires with fewer than 30,000 or more than 120,000 public chains, plus five with anomalous nucleotide sharing. TCRdb retrieved this table from immuneACCESS and kept in-frame rearrangements only. Not all clones are present; in checked studies, unresolved V genes account for under half, and no reason is known for the remainder. V, J and clone size are those of that table, while D and trimming were read from the DNA. The sample contains about 180,000 clones, 65% to 85% of them found a single time. The ten largest clones add up to 2.4% of the sample.

The cohort consisted of some 730 healthy bone marrow donors. At the time of sampling, every cohort member was nominally healthy, though immune exposures that went unrecorded were likely present. The donor was CMV seronegative and belonged to the group of 380 or so seronegative cohort members. Each donor provided a peripheral blood sample, and peripheral blood mononuclear cells were used for TCR beta sequencing. Genomic DNA was extracted from the blood cell samples with the Qiagen DNeasy Blood Extraction Kit. The CDR3 starts with the cysteine, ends with the phenylalanine, and has 15 residues. The only DNA kept is the CDR3, 45 bases in frame from the first base. The germline V gene gives CDR1 as KGHSH and CDR2 as LQKENI. Here V drops 0 bases and J drops 5 bases, and the junction holds 5 bases not matched to any gene. As to this clone: No cognate antigen has been identified for it. Nothing much larger sits one base from this clone, and base qualities are not available.

Recombination connected TRBV18 to TRBJ1-1; TRBD1 lines up with 8 middle nucleotides. The sample comprised PBMCs. This clonotype originated in a man in his 60s in good health and CMV-seronegative. This receptor has the CDR3 CASSPPFRGLTEAFF. Here is the DNA: TGTGCCAGCTCACCACCGTTCAGGGGGCTGACTGAAGCTTTCTTT.